The TCR beta chain described here comes from a study of immune characteristics of hereditary and idiopathic chronic pancreatitis. In the study overall: The study examined local immune cells and TCRbeta repertoires in the pancreas in hereditary and idiopathic chronic pancreatitis, using control pancreases from organ donors for comparison. TCRbeta sequencing covered 5 control pancreases, fewer than 10 hereditary chronic pancreatitis pancreases and 6 idiopathic chronic pancreatitis pancreases. Minimal in vitro experimental manipulation of pancreas-infiltrating T cells was the reason the gDNA-based approach was selected.

The paper as a whole reports these results and caveats: Hereditary and idiopathic chronic pancreatitis differed in Vbeta-Jbeta gene family usage, including TRBV10, TRBV19, TRBV23 and TRBV5. Because patient tissue could be obtained only at the time of TPIAT, immune findings may have been influenced by differences in disease duration. Numbers of productive TCR rearrangements correlated positively with disease severity scores among 13 chronic pancreatitis patients. Significantly increased TCRbeta repertoire diversity and reduced clonality were observed in both chronic pancreatitis groups relative to controls. Chronic pancreatitis caused by alcohol use was not included in the study.

The CDR3 contains 16 residues, cysteine and phenylalanine counted. The only DNA kept is the CDR3, 48 bases in frame from the first base. Ends trimmed: V by 0 bases, J by 2 bases; bases unmatched to a gene: 6. Sequences SGDLS (CDR1) and YYNGEE (CDR2) are obtained from the germline V gene. Chronic pancreatitis pancreas tissue came from patients undergoing total pancreatectomy with islet autotransplantation (TPIAT). Included chronic pancreatitis patients had no known history of diabetes. For TCRbeta sequencing, genomic DNA was pulled straight from bulk pancreas tissue, skipping any T cell sorting. At two US centers, pancreas tissues from patients and organ donors were collected on a consecutive basis. This clone was detected a few times. The target of this receptor is not known. No much larger clone is present one base from it, and per-base qualities are unavailable. Libraries were made using the immunoSEQ multiplex PCR assay. From pancreatic genomic DNA, the TCRbeta CDR3 region along with adjacent sequences was amplified and then sequenced. The authors processed their data as follows. Productive clonality and productive rearrangement counts were measured along with repertoire diversity, which was expressed as a mean normalized Shannon-Wiener index. The nonparametric Mann-Whitney U test was used to compare repertoire metrics between controls and chronic pancreatitis. Shared clonotypes were defined as CDR3beta sequences with identical amino acid composition and length across subjects. As stored in TCRdb, this immuneACCESS dataset retains in-frame rearrangements with V and J assigned. A fraction of the clones does not appear; measured against another copy, unresolved V genes explain less than half of the discrepancy, and the remainder lacks a known reason. D and trimming were read from the DNA, whereas the V and J calls and clone size are those reported in that table. Present in this sample are over 12,000 clones, about 70% of which were seen just once. 14% of the sample belongs to the ten largest clones.

Sequenced: pancreas tissue with hereditary chronic pancreatitis. The TCR was taken from a human donor with chronic pancreatitis. The rearrangement joined TRBV9 to TRBJ2-3; TRBD1 fits 7 bases in the junction. The CDR3 here reads CASSVDVGTVTDTQYF. The nucleotide sequence is given as TGTGCCAGCAGCGTAGACGTAGGGACAGTCACAGATACGCAGTATTTT.